This T cell receptor beta chain was recovered during a study of blood T cell repertoires in COVID-19. CDR3 length: 14 residues. The V gene lost 1 base and the J gene lost 1 base, with 5 bases spanning the gap. Germline assignment: CDR1 LGHDT and CDR2 YNNKEL (reference sequence). In the study's own analysis: The assay estimated nucleated cells by amplifying reference gene primers. Libraries were prepared by immunoSEQ multiplex PCR; TCRdb keeps only in-frame clonotypes and omits some of them. V, J and clone size were drawn from that table, and D and trimming were deduced from the DNA. The table lists a few hundred thousand clones, 85% of them singletons.

The source of this sequence is a woman between 50 and 59 years old with active or convalescent COVID-19. The sequenced material came from peripheral blood. This chain links TRBV3-1 (or the pseudogene TRBV3-2) with TRBJ2-1, with a possible D match to TRBD1 (5 bases). The CDR3 DNA reads TGTGCCAGCAGCCAAGGACAGTCCTACAATGAGCAGTTCTTC. Protein sequence: CASSQGQSYNEQFF.